This entry lists 30 T cell receptor beta chains sequenced from one sample in a study of blood T cell repertoires in COVID-19. Only in-frame clones appear in the TCRdb table, and some are missing; sequencing was by immunoSEQ multiplex PCR. The sample lists about 200,000 clones; 70% to 90% were seen once. The specimen sequenced was peripheral blood. The receptors here all came from a man in his sixties with active or convalescent COVID-19.

J is TRBJ1-3 and V is TRBV7-8; D uncertain. This CDR3 region has 12 residues. Per the germline V gene, CDR1 is SGHVS and CDR2 is FQNEAQ. V was shortened by 1 base and J by 5 bases, with 3 bases between the two germline ends. The CDR3 DNA follows: TGTGCCAGCAGCTTAGTTAGAAACACCATATATTTT. It encodes CASSLVRNTIYF.

The chain is built from TRBV3-1 (or the pseudogene TRBV3-2) and TRBJ2-5; D is perhaps TRBD1 (7 bases). This CDR3 contains 14 residues. Per the germline V gene, CDR1 is LGHDT and CDR2 is YNNKEL (reference sequence). Trimming pared 4 bases from V and 2 bases from J, leaving 11 bases between. The CDR3 here is CASSLRGEQETQYF. CDR3 nucleotides: TGTGCCAGCAGCCTCAGGGGGGAACAAGAGACCCAGTACTTC.

This chain connects TRBV5-1 to TRBJ2-1, with 10 bases identical to TRBD2. V was pared by 3 bases and J by 4 bases, with 7 bases of the junction left unmatched. Germline loops: CDR1 SGHRS, CDR2 YFSETQ. CDR3 length: 16 residues. The CDR3 loop is CASSSDSGGGYNEQFF. CDR3 sequence (DNA): TGCGCCAGCAGCTCCGACAGCGGGGGGGGTTACAATGAGCAGTTCTTC. The variable domain in full, completed from reference TRBV5-1 and TRBJ2-1, reads KAGVTQTPRYLIKTRGQQVTLSCSPISGHRSVSWYQQTPGQGLQFLFEYFSETQRNKGNFPGRFSGRQFSNSRSEMNVSTLELGDSALYLCASSSDSGGGYNEQFFGPGTRLTVL.

The chain has TRBV19 and TRBJ1-5; 7 bases fit TRBD1. The V gene end was trimmed by 3 bases and the J gene end by 3 bases; junction bases not matched to a gene: 8. The CDR3 contains 16 residues. Germline V gene data show CDR1 as LNHDA and CDR2 as SQIVND (reference sequence). The CDR3 here is CASSILWTGANQPQHF. CDR3 DNA: TGTGCCAGTAGTATCCTTTGGACAGGCGCCAATCAGCCCCAGCATTTT.

The sample holds a few counts of this clone. The chain joins TRBV19 to TRBJ1-2; no firm D call. The germline V gene encodes CDR1 LNHDA and CDR2 SQIVND (reference sequence). CDR3 length equals 13 residues. The V gene lost 1 base and the J gene lost 5 bases, with 8 bases spanning the gap. DNA for the CDR3: TGTGCCAGTAGTATAGTAGCCGCTTATGGCTACACCTTC. This encodes CASSIVAAYGYTF.

V gene TRBV10-2 combines with J gene TRBJ2-5, with D possibly matching TRBD2 (6 bases). V lost 8 bases to trimming and J lost 5 bases, with 12 bases between them. CDR3 length: 12 residues. Germline V gene data show CDR1 as WSHSY and CDR2 as SAAADI. The CDR3 sequence: CASGGTWETQYF. The CDR3 coding sequence is TGCGCCAGCGGGGGGACTTGGGAGACCCAGTACTTC.

The chain combines TRBV5-5 with TRBJ1-3, with D maybe TRBD1 (6 bases). Trimming removed 0 bases from V and 1 base from J, with 11 bases in between. This CDR3 spans 16 amino acids. In germline, CDR1 is SGHKS, CDR2 YYEKEE (reference sequence). CDR3 loop: CASSLVRGSSGNTIYF. CDR3 nucleotide sequence: TGTGCCAGCAGCTTGGTCAGGGGTAGTTCTGGAAACACCATATATTTT.

As DNA, the CDR3 is TGTGCCAGCAGTTCCAGCCTCACCGGGACAGGAAGTAACTATGGCTACACCTTC. As protein: CASSSSLTGTGSNYGYTF. The chain is built from TRBV2 and TRBJ1-2; TRBD1 aligns across 8 bases. CDR3 length: 18 amino acids. Germline V gene lookup returns CDR1 SNHLY and CDR2 FYNNEI. V lost 5 bases to trimming and J lost 1 base; unmatched junction nucleotides: 15.

V gene TRBV30 combines with J gene TRBJ2-3; D not certain. V was pared by 5 bases and J by 4 bases, with 7 bases between. From germline, CDR1 is GTSNPN and CDR2 SVGIG (reference sequence). This CDR3 region has 11 residues. The chain's CDR3 is CAWSSPDTQYF. CDR3 nucleotides: TGTGCCTGGTCAAGCCCAGATACGCAGTATTTT.

The chain carries TRBV5-1 and TRBJ2-3; 7 positions match TRBD2. V lost 5 bases, J lost 4 bases, and 10 bases stayed unmatched. Germline CDR1 reads SGHRS; CDR2 reads YFSETQ. This CDR3 is 15 amino acids long. The DNA of the CDR3 is TGCGCCAGCAGGGGAGGACTAGGCTCTGCAGATACGCAGTATTTT. Translation gives CASRGGLGSADTQYF.

This clone was seen once. This chain connects TRBV6-2 or TRBV6-3 to TRBJ2-1, with 7 bases that match TRBD2. There are 16 residues in the CDR3. Per germline, CDR1 MNHEY and CDR2 SVGEGT. With 5 bases clipped from V and 5 bases from J, the junction kept 12 bases outside the gene matches. CDR3 protein: CASSELTTSKHNEQFF. DNA for the CDR3: TGTGCCAGCAGTGAGTTAACGACTAGCAAGCACAATGAGCAGTTCTTC.

This CDR3 reads CASSILSGTGNEKLFF. CDR3 nucleotide sequence: TGCGCCAGCAGCATCCTTTCGGGGACAGGGAATGAAAAACTGTTTTTT. The chain carries TRBV5-1 and TRBJ1-4; 9 bases are shared with TRBD1. The CDR3 totals 16 residues. With V trimmed by 4 bases and J by 5 bases, 9 bases remained unmatched. Germline CDR1 reads SGHRS; CDR2 reads YFSETQ.

The rearrangement links TRBV18 to TRBJ1-3; no reliable D call. The length of the CDR3 is 19 residues. Germline CDR1 KGHSH, CDR2 LQKENI. V was shortened by 3 bases and J by 0 bases, with 21 bases between the two germline ends. CDR3: CASSPVLSSQATSGNTIYF. In nucleotides, the CDR3 is TGTGCCAGCTCACCGGTTCTATCCTCCCAGGCGACCTCTGGAAACACCATATATTTT.

This clone showed up just once. The chain uses TRBV3-1 (or the pseudogene TRBV3-2) and TRBJ2-5; TRBD2 agrees at 10 bases. The CDR3 contains 16 residues. The V and J ends lost 4 bases and 2 bases, in that order; junction bases with no gene match: 7. Germline CDR1 reads LGHDT; CDR2 reads YNNKEL (reference sequence). The CDR3, as DNA: TGTGCCAGCAGCCTCCTTAGCGGGGGGACACAAGAGACCCAGTACTTC. Translating gives CASSLLSGGTQETQYF.

The chain combines TRBV2 with TRBJ2-7; TRBD2 might be the D (5 bases). The CDR3 spans 11 residues. Per the germline V gene, CDR1 is SNHLY and CDR2 is FYNNEI. The V gene lost 6 bases and the J gene lost 4 bases, with 7 bases spanning the gap. CDR3 coding DNA: TGTGCCAGCAGAACGGGGTACGAGCAGTACTTC. Its protein is CASRTGYEQYF.

The chain recombines TRBV2 with TRBJ1-5; 11 bases align to TRBD1. The CDR3 consists of 16 residues. The V gene end was trimmed by 2 bases and the J gene end by 4 bases; junction bases not matched to a gene: 4. Germline V gene data show CDR1 as SNHLY and CDR2 as FYNNEI. The CDR3 DNA is TGTGCCAGCAGTGAACTGGGACAGGGGGGGAATCAGCCCCAGCATTTT. Translation gives CASSELGQGGNQPQHF.

About this clone: One end of the junction varies from germline; a read error may be responsible. The rearrangement joins TRBV3-1 (or the pseudogene TRBV3-2) to TRBJ1-1; D might be TRBD1 (5 bases). The CDR3 runs 13 residues. Germline-derived CDR1 and CDR2 are LGHDT and YNNKEL (reference sequence). CDR3 sequence: CASSQDRTRKAFF. DNA of the CDR3: TGTGCCAGCAGTCAAGATCGGACACGTAAAGCTTTCTTT.

This chain links TRBV6-5 with TRBJ1-1; TRBD1 might be the D (5 bases). Germline CDR1 and CDR2: MNHEY and SVGAGI. The length of the CDR3 is 14 residues. The V gene lost 2 bases and the J gene lost 4 bases, with 11 bases spanning the gap. The CDR3: CASSYGQGRTEAFF. CDR3 DNA: TGTGCCAGCAGTTACGGGCAGGGCCGCACTGAAGCTTTCTTT.

The rearrangement uses TRBV7-2 and TRBJ2-7; D unresolved. The CDR3 runs to 15 residues. CDR1 and CDR2 from the germline V gene are SGHTA and FQGNSA. V lost 1 base and J lost 4, with 14 bases in between. CDR3 sequence (DNA): TGTGCCAGCAGCTTAGGTATGCAGGTCGCGTACGAGCAGTACTTC. Amino acids: CASSLGMQVAYEQYF. Combining the CDR3 with reference TRBV7-2 and TRBJ2-7 gives the whole variable domain GAGVSQSPSNKVTEKGKDVELRCDPISGHTALYWYRQSLGQGLEFLIYFQGNSAPDKSGLPSDRFSAERTGGSVSTLTIQRTQQEDSAVYLCASSLGMQVAYEQYFGPGTRLTVT.

The V and J genes are TRBV12-3 or TRBV12-4 and TRBJ2-5; perhaps TRBD1 as D (6 bases). There are 11 residues in the CDR3. Trimming shortened V by 5 bases and J by 5 bases, and 6 bases separated the two germline ends. The CDR3 protein is CASSQGETQYF. The CDR3 DNA reads as TGTGCCAGCAGTCAGGGGGAGACCCAGTACTTC.

This clone was detected once. V gene TRBV11-2 combines with J gene TRBJ2-3; D may be TRBD2 (6 bases). Germline lookup yields CDR1 SGHAT and CDR2 FQNNGV. V dropped 3 bases and J dropped 1 base, with 17 bases sitting between them. CDR3 length: 17 amino acids. CDR3: CASSLGRGLRGTDTQYF. The CDR3 nucleotides are TGTGCCAGCAGCTTGGGGCGGGGCCTCCGGGGCACAGATACGCAGTATTTT.

V usage is TRBV20-1 and J usage is TRBJ2-1, with TRBD1 as a possible D gene (5 bases). Trimming cost V 1 base and J 8 bases, with 6 bases left between them. The CDR3 loop spans 11 amino acids. Per the germline V gene, CDR1 is DFQATT and CDR2 is SNEGSKA (reference sequence). Written as DNA, the CDR3 is TGCAGTGCTAGAGGGGGCGATGAGCAGTTCTTC. This encodes CSARGGDEQFF.

The chain joins TRBV4-2 to TRBJ1-2; D is ambiguous. Trimming removed 3 bases at V and 1 base at J, with 9 bases between. This CDR3 is built from 14 residues. CDR1 is LGHNA and CDR2 is YNFKEQ in the germline V gene. The DNA of the CDR3 is TGTGCCAGCAGCCACCCCGAGGGTAACTATGGCTACACCTTC. It specifies CASSHPEGNYGYTF.

This rearrangement joins TRBV7-9 to TRBJ2-1; tentative D call: TRBD1 (6 bases). The germline V gene has CDR1 SEHNR and CDR2 FQNEAQ (reference sequence). The CDR3 covers 15 residues. The V and J ends lost 5 bases and 7 bases respectively, with 18 bases between them. The DNA of the CDR3 is TGTGCCAGCAGCAGCCGGGACACCCATGGAAATGAGCAGTTCTTC. This translates into CASSSRDTHGNEQFF.

This sequence joins TRBV4-2 and TRBJ2-5, with a tentative D call TRBD1 (6 bases). Between the trimmed V and J ends, which lost 0 bases and 4 bases, there was a span of 15 bases. CDR3 length: 16 residues. Germline loops: CDR1 LGHNA, CDR2 YNFKEQ. CDR3 DNA sequence: TGTGCCAGCAGCCAAGACGATTCCGGCAGGGGAGAGACCCAGTACTTC. Translation: CASSQDDSGRGETQYF.

The chain links TRBV7-9 to TRBJ1-2; D is ambiguous. Germline-derived CDR1 and CDR2 are SEHNR and FQNEAQ (reference sequence). The CDR3 is 13 residues long. V was shortened by 1 base and J by 6 bases, with 9 bases between the two germline ends. CDR3 DNA: TGTGCCAGCAGCTTAGGGGCTCTCGATGGCTACACCTTC. It yields the protein CASSLGALDGYTF.

J is TRBJ1-1 and V is TRBV18, with 11 positions matching TRBD1. Germline V gene sequence: CDR1 KGHSH, CDR2 LQKENI. The CDR3 has 15 residues. V was pared by 4 bases and J by 4 bases, with 5 bases of the junction left unmatched. The CDR3 nucleotides read TGTGCCAGCTCACTTGGGACAGGGGGGGCCACTGAAGCTTTCTTT. The encoded protein is CASSLGTGGATEAFF.

This chain uses TRBV27 with TRBJ2-7; possible D gene TRBD1, 7 bases. The V end lost 8 bases, the J end lost 2 bases, and 16 bases lay between the germline ends. CDR1 is MNHEY, CDR2 SMNVEV, per germline (reference sequence). This CDR3 has 14 amino acids. CDR3 residues: CASGGTAQAYEQYF. The CDR3 bases are TGTGCCAGCGGGGGGACAGCGCAGGCCTACGAGCAGTACTTC.

This chain joins TRBV6-2 or TRBV6-3 and TRBJ1-2; D gene uncertain. Germline CDR1 MNHEY, CDR2 SVGEGT. This CDR3 is built from 11 residues. V was shortened by 0 bases and J by 7 bases, with 3 bases between the two germline ends. The CDR3 nucleotides read TGTGCCAGCAGTTACTCGAGTGGCTACACCTTC. The encoded protein is CASSYSSGYTF.

V is TRBV6-4 and J is TRBJ2-7; 7 nucleotides agree with TRBD1. Germline CDR1 is MRHNA and CDR2 is SNTAGT. The CDR3 has 14 residues. Trimming cost V 7 bases and J 3 bases; bases outside gene matches: 9. The CDR3 nucleotides read TGTGCCAGCAACACGACAGGGTGGATCTACGAGCAGTACTTC. Residues: CASNTTGWIYEQYF.